This is a list of T cell receptor beta chains from one sample in a study of OX40 agonist ivuxolimab in advanced cancers. Profiled with immunoSEQ multiplex PCR; TCRdb holds only in-frame clones, not every one. The repertoire includes approximately 17,000 clones, around nine tenths of them detected once, and over 25% sits in the top ten. The sequencing used CD4+ or CD8+ T cells sorted from blood, collected in a trial of the OX40 agonist ivuxolimab. The source is an adult with an advanced solid tumor such as melanoma, head and neck, liver or kidney cancer. The CDR3 runs from the conserved cysteine through the conserved F or W.

TRBV6-5 13 CASSWEGNQPQHF
TRBV7-6 12 CASSLIGGEQFF
TRBV5-8 14 CASSYHRVIYGYTF
TRBV5-3 13 CARSKGTYNEQFF
TRBV5-1 16 CASSPLTSGSSIEQFF
TRBV6-4 15 CASSDSAEINYEQYF
TRBV4-1 14 CASTATGPLGEQFF
TRBV19 17 CASSIAAGVWYGNTIYF
TRBV28 11 CASSFGTEPVF
TRBV12-5 14 CASGLVRVGNEQFF
TRBV6-5 15 CASSLRENGPYEQYF
TRBV6-5 12 CASSTLNYGYTF
TRBV10-3 14 CAISGEAPRGTQYF
TRBV28 14 CASSLFGRSYEQYF
TRBV5-4 18 CASSPAGGLAGVDNEQFF
TRBV5-4 17 CASSPGLAGVGRETQYF
TRBV28 16 CASSLFPGWSNQPQHF
TRBV4-1 15 CASSPLTVSSYEQYF
TRBV7-2 16 CASSLVATGVTDTQYF
TRBV5-6 14 CASSLSATYNEQFF
TRBV28 14 CASSRTGIYNEQFF
TRBV27 15 CASSSGTSGRGEQFF
TRBV21-1 21 CASSKVPTGGCLLRDTGELFF
TRBV5-1 14 CASSYTYTGTEAFF
TRBV5-8 15 CASSQALGTAYEQYF
TRBV7-2 15 CASSSTTGVVTEAFF
TRBV10-2 12 CASRQGHYGYTF
TRBV27 16 CASSLLGLAGGGEQFF
TRBV5-1 14 CASSYTGQTYEQYF
TRBV4-2 16 CASSQLTGVDINEQFF
TRBV2 18 CASSEMGTSGRAGRQQYF
TRBV2 13 CASSERGRTEAFF
TRBV11-2 15 CASSWTGGGTDTQYF
TRBV6-1 18 CASSDAGTGWLAGNEQFF
TRBV5-6 13 CASSFGGSYEQYF
TRBV27 15 CASSSTGVGFYEQFF
TRBV11-2 17 CASSLGPSGSSYNEQFF
TRBV5-4 13 CASSLDSAYEQYF
TRBV7-9 15 CASSPPGTAGHEQYF
TRBV6-7 16 CASNSYPGPPQEPQHF
TRBV5-4 15 CASSSDGDGNYGYTF
TRBV9 16 CASRGYWGQANYGYTF
TRBV13 17 CASSPHPFSGSPYEQYF
TRBV4-1 17 CASSPTQQVFLHDEQFF
TRBV2 14 CASRGLAETYEQYF